This T cell receptor (beta chain) is drawn from a study of shared clonotypes between healthy human individuals. Researchers divided each subset's genomic DNA evenly across several immunoSEQ plates. The assay was immunoSEQ multiplex PCR, and TCRdb's table has in-frame clones only and misses some. The repertoire holds about 1.5 million clones, with around 98% as singletons. CDR3 length: 12 residues. Germline V gene data show CDR1 as KGHSH and CDR2 as LQKENI. Trimming took 3 bases from V and 7 from J, leaving 10 bases between them. The J gene is TRBJ2-7, the V gene TRBV18; D is unclear. What was sequenced was naive CD4+ T cells sorted from blood. The sample's subset: CD45RA+ positively selected. The source is a man aged 25 to 45 in good health. The CDR3, as DNA: TGTGCCAGCTCACCCGCCGCAGGAGAGCAGTACTTC. Its translation is CASSPAAGEQYF.